This is a list of T cell receptor beta chains from one sample in a study of T cell responses to AZD1222 COVID-19 vaccine. Repertoires were generated with immunoSEQ multiplex PCR, while TCRdb's copy carries only in-frame clones and drops some. The profile shows 150,000 to 190,000 clones, approximately 90% of them singletons. The sample was peripheral blood, taken after recovery from COVID-19. These receptor sequences come from an adult who had recovered from COVID-19. Both conserved end residues are trimmed from each CDR3.

>14|TRBV4-3
ASSQVWDSRNTEAF
>12|TRBV11-3
ASSPHGVYNEQF
>14|TRBV19
ASSSPPGWFNSPLH
>15|TRBV7-6
ASSLGGSGGTNEKLF
>12|TRBV27
ASSLGQGSYEQY
>14|TRBV6-5
ASSYFLAGRSSPLH
>11|TRBV19
ASSGTIDQPQH
>11|TRBV18
ASSPATDETQY
>14|TRBV2
ASSAWTVSTNEKLF
>11|TRBV19
ASSPTGSDEQY
>11|TRBV6-5
AIQSRGSYEQY
>11|TRBV5-4
ASRFDWKDTQY
>12|TRBV5-1
ASNAEGNTGELF
>11|TRBV5-6
ASSLQLGYEQY
>14|TRBV4-2
ASSQDRTSGGAEQF
>11|TRBV11-3
ASSLDGTGGVT
>14|TRBV6-1
ASSEVEGSSGNTIY
>14|TRBV5-1
ASSPGGAAANYGYT
>13|TRBV7-9
ASSFSAGRTDTQY
>12|TRBV28
ASSLPQGRETQY
>13|TRBV5-8
ASSLVRDRGGELF
>13|TRBV5-6
ASSQTGATNEKLF
>11|TRBV27
ASRERARETQY
>15|TRBV7-8
ASSPTRNRGDNSPLH
>14|TRBV6-4
ASSDSKHSGANVLT
>11|TRBV19
ASSQGGTGELF
>12|TRBV20-1
SARDRLGSQPQH
>13|TRBV7-3
ASRLSAGDTTEAF
>9|TRBV6-5
ASSSQYGYT
>12|TRBV25-1
ASSPTGGDSPLH
>14|TRBV18
ASSPPTGGSNQPQH
>13|TRBV18
ASSHRGAGANVLT
>15|TRBV7-8
ASSSLAGPHLRDTQY
>14|TRBV15
ATSSLGTDRDTEAF
>11|TRBV9
ASSTGGPYEQY
>11|TRBV12-3/TRBV12-4
ASSHQGNYGYT
>15|TRBV18
ASSPNGVSAAGNTIY
>9|TRBV19
ASRGASGYT
>12|TRBV11-3
ASSRGGSTDTQY
>11|TRBV27
ASSRGVNYGYT
>11|TRBV15
ATSTDKNTEAF
>11|TRBV6-5
ASSQTFTDTQY
>11|TRBV6-2/TRBV6-3
ASRYRGNQPQH
>16|TRBV18
ASSPLDITAFSGTEAF
>9|TRBV5-6
ASSGGHEEY
>13|TRBV7-9
ASSFPSGSYSEQY
>10|TRBV5-6
ASSSAVYEQY
>15|TRBV19
ASSIDLETSVTGELF
>16|TRBV9
ASSVVRAGLIVNTEAF
>11|TRBV19
ASSIIEDTEAF
>10|TRBV27
ASKTGDSPLH
>13|TRBV20-1
SASDPKRGSETQY
>12|TRBV14
ASSLMGVNTEAF
>14|TRBV24-1
ATSDPTGGSYNEQF
>14|TRBV5-1
ASSLASTANSYEQY